A single T cell receptor (beta chain) is shown here with its context. Its antigen remains unidentified. TCR cDNA, made by 5'RACE template switching, carried an added universal primer site and UMIs. Using its own MiXCR run on the 5' RACE reads, TCRdb lists one record per CDR3 protein. The sample holds roughly 160,000 distinct CDR3 sequences, 9.3% seen once. This specimen comes from a study of T cells after yellow fever vaccination. Findings of the study overall: Weaker overall, the secondary response nonetheless peaked faster (day 5 versus 15). The study re-detected most primary-vaccination clones after the booster (96% CD4, 80% to 90% CD8). The CD4 and CD8 compartments had a small share of their clonotypes in common.

Germline V gene lookup returns CDR1 SEHNR and CDR2 FQNEAQ (reference sequence). The ends were cut back, 5 bases at V and 6 bases at J, with 10 bases in the middle. The CDR3 is 13 residues long. This clonotype was obtained from a young man who received the YFV17D yellow fever vaccine. The V and J genes are TRBV7-9 and TRBJ2-2; D is ambiguous. This specimen consisted of CD8+ T cells sorted from PBMCs, obtained 45 days after the yellow fever booster vaccination. CDR3 protein: CASSRTDPGELFF. Here the CDR3 DNA reads TGTGCCAGCAGCCGTACAGACCCCGGGGAGCTGTTTTTT.